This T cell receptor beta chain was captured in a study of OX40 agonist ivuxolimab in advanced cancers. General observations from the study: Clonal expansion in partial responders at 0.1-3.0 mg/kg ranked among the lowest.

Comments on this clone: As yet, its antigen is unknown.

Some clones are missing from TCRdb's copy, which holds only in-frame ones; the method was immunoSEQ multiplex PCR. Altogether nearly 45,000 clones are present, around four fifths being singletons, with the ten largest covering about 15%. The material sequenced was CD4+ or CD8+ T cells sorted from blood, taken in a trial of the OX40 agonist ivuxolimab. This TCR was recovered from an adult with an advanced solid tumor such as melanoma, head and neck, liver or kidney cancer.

This CDR3 reads CASSFISGLEGYNEQFF. As DNA, the CDR3 is TGTGCCAGCAGTTTCATTAGTGGGCTAGAGGGTTACAATGAGCAGTTCTTC. The genes are TRBV27 and TRBJ2-1, with D maybe TRBD2 (5 bases). Germline V gene data show CDR1 as MNHEY and CDR2 as SMNVEV (reference sequence). CDR3 size: 17 residues. V lost 3 bases, J lost 4 bases, and 19 bases lay in between.